This T cell receptor beta chain stems from a study of T cell responses to AZD1222 COVID-19 vaccine. Overall study: Second-dose intervals near 4 or 12 weeks were combined.

Concerning this clone: Its antigen is unidentified.

Assay: immunoSEQ multiplex PCR; the TCRdb copy retains only in-frame clones and omits some. The table shows approximately 90,000 clones, with roughly 87% occurring only once. This CDR3 is built from 12 residues. Broader study findings: CD4 TCRs linked to vaccination spanned spike, dominating at 160-218 and 743-854. Regions left unmutated in variants are reportedly the target of nearly half of spike-specific TCRs. Sampling captured repertoires only after the peak T cell response.

This sequence was found in an adult in good health. The starting material was peripheral blood, obtained on day 0 of AZD1222 vaccination. J is TRBJ2-7 and V is TRBV7-5; the table assigns TRBD2, which was not confirmed against the DNA. TRBV7-5 counts as a pseudogene. The chain's CDR3 is CVRSFPEDEQYF. In nucleotides, the CDR3 is TGTGTCAGAAGCTTCCCCGAGGACGAGCAGTACTTC.